The 7 T cell receptor beta chains below come from one sample, sequenced in a study of blood T cell repertoires in COVID-19. Clones were read by immunoSEQ multiplex PCR, and TCRdb kept only the in-frame ones, dropping some. Among about 110,000 clones listed, about four fifths were seen once. The specimen sequenced was peripheral blood. These receptors were obtained from a woman aged 40 to 50 with acute or convalescent COVID-19.

Only one count was recorded for this clone. In DNA form, the CDR3 reads TGTGCCAGCTCCCTTAATCCGGGACAGCAAGAGACCCAGTACTTC. Its protein is CASSLNPGQQETQYF. V is TRBV18 and J is TRBJ2-5; 7 nucleotides align to TRBD1. The CDR3 spans 15 residues. Germline values: CDR1 KGHSH, CDR2 LQKENI. V shed 6 bases, J shed 2 bases, and the junction held 9 bases outside the gene matches.

The genes are TRBV4-1 and TRBJ2-1; D is perhaps TRBD2 (7 bases). Between the trimmed V and J ends, which lost 0 bases and 5 bases, there was a span of 11 bases. The CDR3 contains 15 residues. CDR1 is MGHRA, CDR2 YSYEKL, per germline. The DNA of the CDR3 is TGCGCCAGCAGCCAAGAGAGGGGGGGTAACAATGAGCAGTTCTTC. Translating it yields CASSQERGGNNEQFF.

The rearrangement uses TRBV5-1 and TRBJ1-4, with 7 bases that match TRBD1. The CDR3 covers 14 residues. Germline V gene lookup returns CDR1 SGHRS and CDR2 YFSETQ. The ends lost 6 bases at V and 2 bases at J; junction bases unmatched: 4. CDR3 nucleotides: TGCGCCAGCAAGGGGGCCGCCACTAATGAAAAACTGTTTTTT. This codes for CASKGAATNEKLFF. The variable domain in full, with the rest retrieved from reference TRBV5-1 and TRBJ1-4, is KAGVTQTPRYLIKTRGQQVTLSCSPISGHRSVSWYQQTPGQGLQFLFEYFSETQRNKGNFPGRFSGRQFSNSRSEMNVSTLELGDSALYLCASKGAATNEKLFFGSGTQLSVL.

The CDR3 sequence is CASSREMTSGASYEQYF. CDR3 nucleotides: TGTGCCAGCAGTCGCGAGATGACTAGCGGGGCTAGTTACGAGCAGTACTTC. This chain connects TRBV2 to TRBJ2-7, with 11 bases aligning to TRBD2. The CDR3 has 17 amino acids. CDR1 is SNHLY and CDR2 is FYNNEI in the germline V gene. The J segment lost 4 bases and the V segment lost 5 bases, leaving 13 bases of the junction unmatched.

The chain is built from TRBV7-3 and TRBJ2-7; 12 bases match TRBD2. With V trimmed by 4 bases and J by 2 bases, 0 bases remained unmatched. Per the germline V gene, CDR1 is SGHTA and CDR2 is FQGTGA. The CDR3 totals 14 residues. The CDR3 reads CASSSSGGAYEQYF. CDR3 bases: TGTGCCAGCAGCTCTAGCGGGGGGGCCTACGAGCAGTACTTC.

DNA of the CDR3: TGTGCCAGCAGCTTAGTTCCAGCGGGAGGCCAAGAGACCCAGTACTTC. This sequence encodes CASSLVPAGGQETQYF. The chain joins TRBV7-2 to TRBJ2-5; 9 bases fit TRBD2. The germline gives CDR1 SGHTA, CDR2 FQGNSA. The ends lost 1 base at V and 1 base at J; junction bases unmatched: 4. CDR3 length equals 16 residues. Combining the CDR3 with reference TRBV7-2 and TRBJ2-5 gives the whole variable domain GAGVSQSPSNKVTEKGKDVELRCDPISGHTALYWYRQSLGQGLEFLIYFQGNSAPDKSGLPSDRFSAERTGGSVSTLTIQRTQQEDSAVYLCASSLVPAGGQETQYFGPGTRLLVL.

The rearrangement uses TRBV4-3 and TRBJ1-2; D is perhaps TRBD1 (5 bases). Trimming pared 0 bases from V and 2 bases from J, leaving 13 bases between. In germline, CDR1 is LGHNA, CDR2 YSLEER. This CDR3 region has 16 residues. The DNA of the CDR3 is TGCGCCAGCAGCCAAGATTACGGGACTTCGAACTATGGCTACACCTTC. It yields the protein CASSQDYGTSNYGYTF.